This TCR beta chain is from a study of blood T cells in healthy people across ages. Study-wide results and caveats: Nothing was known about donor CMV status, and this possibly confounded expanded clonotype changes. Among long-lived donors, naive CD4+ cells were more numerous and diversity higher than in aged donors.

The sample, approximately 10 milliliters of peripheral blood, was drawn from each donor. This clonotype was observed many times. Its antigen is as yet unknown. The V and J ends lost 1 base and 1 base respectively, with 13 bases between them. Germline-derived CDR1 and CDR2 are SGHAT and FQNNGV. CDR3 length equals 16 residues. A sample-barcoded 5' primer and a J-beta primer mix were used in a second PCR of roughly 6 to 11 cycles. Via MiXCR, TCRdb re-called the 5' RACE reads, giving one row per CDR3 protein. The sample contains 1.5 million to 2 million distinct CDR3 sequences, roughly 30% of which appear only once.

The receptor was derived from a woman aged 30 to 39 in good health. The rearrangement joins TRBV11-2 to TRBJ2-5; no reliable D call. Sequencing was done on a sample of blood. This CDR3 is CASSLGVERIQETQYF. The CDR3 bases are TGTGCCAGCAGCTTAGGGGTTGAGCGTATCCAAGAGACCCAGTACTTC.